The next 23 T cell receptor beta chains were all read from a single sample in a study of cytotoxic CD8 clonotypes in ibrutinib-treated CLL. This table comes from immunoSEQ multiplex PCR, and its TCRdb copy is limited to in-frame clones, with some not included. The table shows about 40,000 clones, with about 70% occurring only once. Sample: PBMCs, taken at disease progression, from a patient treated with ibrutinib. Receptor source: a human donor with chronic lymphocytic leukemia.

The CDR3 protein is CASSTLAGGSYEQYF. The CDR3 nucleotides are TGTGCCAGCAGTACACTAGCGGGAGGCTCCTACGAGCAGTACTTC. The chain links TRBV6-1 to TRBJ2-7, with 12 positions matching TRBD2. Trimming cost V 5 bases and J 0 bases; bases outside gene matches: 2. Looked up from germline, CDR1 is MNHNS and CDR2 is SASEGT. This CDR3 region has 15 residues.

This chain joins TRBV5-6 and TRBJ2-2; D is possibly TRBD1 (5 bases). CDR3 length: 14 amino acids. In germline, CDR1 is SGHDT, CDR2 YYEEEE. V lost 3 bases and J lost 1, with 7 bases in between. Here the CDR3 reads CASSSRGNTGELFF. The CDR3 region has the DNA TGTGCCAGCAGCTCTAGGGGGAACACCGGGGAGCTGTTTTTT.

The chain has TRBV7-9 and TRBJ2-5; 9 bases map to TRBD2. Germline V lookup: CDR1 SEHNR, CDR2 FQNEAQ (reference sequence). There are 15 residues in the CDR3. Germline trimming cut 0 bases from V and 1 base from J; bases unmatched to any gene: 0. CDR3 region: CASSLASGGQETQYF. The CDR3 DNA reads as TGTGCCAGCAGCTTAGCTAGCGGGGGCCAAGAGACCCAGTACTTC.

The chain combines TRBV5-1 with TRBJ2-7; TRBD1 might be the D (5 bases). Germline assignment: CDR1 SGHRS and CDR2 YFSETQ. The length of the CDR3 is 14 residues. V was cut by 4 bases and J by 4 bases, with 15 bases left in between. CDR3 in DNA: TGCGCCAGCAGCCACGGGCCCAGGGCGTACGAGCAGTACTTC. It codes for CASSHGPRAYEQYF.

The chain has TRBV30 and TRBJ2-7; the D gene is possibly TRBD1 (6 bases). V dropped 0 bases and J dropped 6 bases, with 12 bases sitting between them. The CDR3 totals 13 residues. Germline lookup yields CDR1 GTSNPN and CDR2 SVGIG (reference sequence). CDR3 sequence: CAWSVQGMGEQYF. The CDR3 nucleotides read TGTGCCTGGAGTGTACAGGGTATGGGCGAGCAGTACTTC.

Only a few counts were recorded for this clone. V and J are TRBV5-4 and TRBJ2-7; D possibly corresponds to TRBD2 (7 bases). The germline CDR1 and CDR2 sequences are SGHNT and YYREEE (reference sequence). The V and J ends lost 3 bases and 2 bases respectively, with 15 bases between them. This CDR3 spans 15 amino acids. CDR3 in DNA: TGTGCCAGCAGCTGGGGGGGCGGGACCGCCTACGAGCAGTACTTC. Its translation is CASSWGGGTAYEQYF.

V is TRBV10-2 and J is TRBJ1-3; 10 nucleotides align to TRBD1. The CDR3 is 15 amino acids. Trimming at V came to 5 bases and at J to 4 bases, leaving 5 bases not matched to a gene. CDR1 and CDR2 (germline): WSHSY, SAAADI. The DNA of the CDR3 is TGCGCCAGCAGTTCCGGGACAGGGGTCGGAAACACCATATATTTT. Its translation: CASSSGTGVGNTIYF.

Only one count was recorded for this clone. V and J are TRBV7-8 and TRBJ2-2; possibly TRBD1 for D (6 bases). The V and J ends lost 5 bases and 6 bases respectively, with 19 bases between them. Per the germline V gene, CDR1 is SGHVS and CDR2 is FQNEAQ. The CDR3 extends over 16 amino acids. The CDR3 sequence is CASSLAGADFPGELFF. As DNA, the CDR3 is TGTGCCAGCAGCCTGGCAGGGGCTGATTTTCCCGGGGAGCTGTTTTTT.

The chain has TRBV29-1 and TRBJ2-3; D is unclear. This CDR3 contains 13 residues. Germline assignment: CDR1 SQVTM and CDR2 ANQGSEA. The V and J ends lost 4 bases and 1 base respectively, with 9 bases between them. CDR3 sequence: CSVVVGGTDTQYF. CDR3 DNA: TGCAGCGTTGTAGTTGGCGGCACAGATACGCAGTATTTT.

A few counts support this clone. CDR3 nucleotides: TGCGCCAGCAGCGAGGGACAGGGAAGAGAAAAACTGTTTTTT. Protein product: CASSEGQGREKLFF. J is TRBJ1-4 and V is TRBV5-1, with TRBD1 identical over 9 bases. The V and J ends lost 4 bases and 8 bases, in that order; junction bases with no gene match: 6. This CDR3 region has 14 residues. In germline, CDR1 is SGHRS, CDR2 YFSETQ.

This chain joins TRBV5-1 and TRBJ2-7, with 10 positions matching TRBD1. The length of the CDR3 is 15 residues. The trim removed 4 bases at V and 4 bases at J, leaving 8 bases unmatched. CDR1 is SGHRS, CDR2 YFSETQ, per germline. Here the CDR3 reads CASSASWDRGYEQYF. The CDR3 nucleotides read TGCGCCAGCAGCGCGAGCTGGGACAGGGGATACGAGCAGTACTTC.

This clone was seen only once. The chain has TRBV7-9 and TRBJ1-1; D unresolved. V lost 4 bases and J 0 bases, leaving 6 bases between the germline ends. Germline CDR1 SEHNR, CDR2 FQNEAQ (reference sequence). The CDR3 sequence is 13 residues long. CDR3 bases: TGTGCCAGCAGCTCTGGAGTGAACACTGAAGCTTTCTTT. It translates to CASSSGVNTEAFF.

The chain recombines TRBV2 with TRBJ2-5; D not resolved. Trimming left V 5 bases short and J 2 bases short, with 15 bases between. In germline, CDR1 is SNHLY, CDR2 FYNNEI. This CDR3 is 15 amino acids long. The CDR3 region has the DNA TGTGCCAGCAGTTCTACCGGGCCGAGGCAAGAGACCCAGTACTTC. Translation: CASSSTGPRQETQYF.

The V gene is TRBV7-2, the J gene TRBJ2-1; 11 nucleotides line up with TRBD2. CDR3 length: 16 residues. J gave up 6 bases and V 6 bases, and 10 bases lay outside the gene matches. CDR1 and CDR2 (germline): SGHTA, FQGNSA. CDR3: CASSQKSGTSGNEQFF. In nucleotides, the CDR3 is TGTGCCAGCAGTCAGAAATCCGGGACTAGCGGCAATGAGCAGTTCTTC.

This chain connects TRBV6-5 to TRBJ2-7; D is unclear. This CDR3 is 13 amino acids long. V was cut by 0 bases and J by 2 bases, with 5 bases left in between. Germline V lookup: CDR1 MNHEY, CDR2 SVGAGI. The CDR3 DNA reads TGTGCCAGCAGTTACTCTCAGACCTACGAGCAGTACTTC. It translates to CASSYSQTYEQYF.

This chain joins TRBV5-6 and TRBJ2-2, with a possible D match to TRBD1 (5 bases). The V gene's germline CDR1 is SGHDT and CDR2 YYEEEE. V lost 1 base and J 5 bases, leaving 9 bases between the germline ends. This CDR3 has 14 residues. Here the CDR3 reads CASSLLGATGELFF. The DNA for the CDR3 is TGTGCCAGCAGCTTGTTAGGGGCGACCGGGGAGCTGTTTTTT.

V gene TRBV5-1 combines with J gene TRBJ2-7; TRBD1 is a possible D gene (6 bases). The V and J ends lost 4 bases and 6 bases respectively, with 17 bases between them. The germline V gene has CDR1 SGHRS and CDR2 YFSETQ. This CDR3 is built from 14 residues. This chain's CDR3 is CASSLAPGAVEQYF. DNA for the CDR3: TGCGCCAGCAGCCTGGCTCCAGGGGCGGTCGAGCAGTACTTC. The variable domain in full, with the rest retrieved from reference TRBV5-1 and TRBJ2-7, is KAGVTQTPRYLIKTRGQQVTLSCSPISGHRSVSWYQQTPGQGLQFLFEYFSETQRNKGNFPGRFSGRQFSNSRSEMNVSTLELGDSALYLCASSLAPGAVEQYFGPGTRLTVT.

V gene TRBV28 combines with J gene TRBJ2-7; TRBD1 or TRBD2 may be the D gene (5 bases each). The CDR3 extends over 15 amino acids. Germline V gene sequence: CDR1 MDHEN, CDR2 SYDVKM. Trimming pared 2 bases from V and 2 bases from J, leaving 13 bases between. CDR3 DNA: TGTGCCAGCAGTTTAGGGGGACGTCGACCCTACGAGCAGTACTTC. As protein: CASSLGGRRPYEQYF.

The chain joins TRBV7-9 to TRBJ2-3; 7 nucleotides align to TRBD1. Germline CDR1 is SEHNR and CDR2 is FQNEAQ (reference sequence). The CDR3 contains 14 residues. Germline trimming cut 5 bases from V and 4 bases from J; bases unmatched to any gene: 6. The CDR3 nucleotides read TGTGCCAGCAGCATGGGACAGAACCCAGATACGCAGTATTTT. As protein: CASSMGQNPDTQYF.

The rearrangement uses TRBV19 and TRBJ2-5; D unresolved. Germline CDR1 reads LNHDA; CDR2 reads SQIVND (reference sequence). The V end lost 6 bases, the J end lost 7 bases, and 18 bases lay between the germline ends. This CDR3 is built from 14 residues. CDR3 protein: CASSPQGGLGTQYF. In nucleotides, the CDR3 is TGTGCCAGTAGCCCGCAAGGTGGGCTGGGGACCCAGTACTTC.

The table lists this clone with a few counts. The chain has TRBV19 and TRBJ2-7, with 10 nucleotides matching TRBD1. This CDR3 has 15 residues. Germline lookup yields CDR1 LNHDA and CDR2 SQIVND (reference sequence). V was clipped by 2 bases and J by 2 bases; unmatched bases: 3. Written as DNA, the CDR3 is TGTGCCAGTAGTATATGGGGGACAGGGGCCTACGAGCAGTACTTC. This sequence encodes CASSIWGTGAYEQYF.

The chain is built from TRBV6-5 and TRBJ1-3; D call uncertain. The CDR3 is 13 residues long. CDR1 MNHEY and CDR2 SVGAGI come from the germline V gene. The ends were cut back, 8 bases at V and 4 bases at J, with 12 bases in the middle. Written as DNA, the CDR3 is TGTGCCAGCCGTCGGGGTTTAGGAAACACCATATATTTT. Translating it yields CASRRGLGNTIYF.

The J gene is TRBJ2-3, the V gene TRBV5-1; 10 bases match TRBD1. The CDR3 has 15 amino acids. CDR1 is SGHRS and CDR2 is YFSETQ in the germline V gene. Trimming removed 4 bases from V and 6 bases from J; junction bases left unmatched: 8. This chain's CDR3 is CASSERTGGVDTQYF. CDR3 nucleotide sequence: TGCGCCAGCAGCGAAAGGACAGGGGGGGTGGATACGCAGTATTTT.